The 17 T cell receptor beta chains in this list originate from one sample, sequenced in a study of T cells in Graves' hyperthyroidism and ophthalmopathy. Amplification of TCR beta CDR3 regions used RNA as the template. First-round RT-PCR with HTBI primers amplified the TCR CDR3 region. TCRdb recomputed calls from the multiplex PCR reads with MiXCR, one row per CDR3 protein. In the table there are over 550,000 distinct CDR3 sequences, 16% of which are singletons. Source material: blood. The receptors shown here come from a woman aged 18-29 years with Graves' hyperthyroidism.

This clonotype was seen at least ten times. The rearrangement links TRBV11-2 to TRBJ2-7; 8 bases align to TRBD2. J gave up 4 bases and V 4 bases, and 15 bases lay outside the gene matches. Germline-derived CDR1 and CDR2 are SGHAT and FQNNGV. The CDR3 is made up of 17 amino acids. For the CDR3, the DNA is TGTGCCAGCAGCTCCGTAGTTGGCCGGGAGGGCCTGTACGAGCAGTACTTC. Amino acids: CASSSVVGREGLYEQYF.

Ten or more counts support this clonotype. This chain uses TRBV7-8 with TRBJ2-1, with no clear D. Germline V lookup: CDR1 SGHVS, CDR2 FQNEAQ. The CDR3 has 14 residues. Between the trimmed V and J ends, which lost 3 bases and 8 bases, there was a span of 14 bases. For the CDR3, the DNA is TGTGCCAGCAGCTTCATACCTCCCCAACATGAGCAGTTCTTC. This gives the protein CASSFIPPQHEQFF.

This clonotype showed up many times. The chain employs TRBV2 and TRBJ2-7, with 13 bases matching TRBD2. CDR3 size: 15 residues. Unmatched junction bases numbered 6, after V lost 4 bases and J lost 6 bases. Germline lookup yields CDR1 SNHLY and CDR2 FYNNEI. This chain's CDR3 is CASSAGLAGVGEQYF. The CDR3 coding sequence is TGTGCCAGCAGTGCTGGACTAGCGGGAGTTGGCGAGCAGTACTTC.

This clonotype occurred a few times. The rearrangement links TRBV20-1 to TRBJ2-1; 16 nucleotides align to TRBD2. Germline assignment: CDR1 DFQATT and CDR2 SNEGSKA (reference sequence). There are 18 residues in the CDR3. Trimming removed 2 bases from V and 2 bases from J; junction bases left unmatched: 6. CDR3 DNA sequence: TGCAGTGCTAGACCGGGACTAGCGGGAGGGCTCGCCTACAATGAGCAGTTCTTC. Its translation is CSARPGLAGGLAYNEQFF.

This clonotype has a count of ten or more. This CDR3 is CASSEGGRDTGELFF. In DNA form, the CDR3 reads TGTGCCAGCAGTGAGGGGGGAAGGGACACCGGGGAGCTGTTTTTT. The chain uses TRBV2 and TRBJ2-2; D perhaps matches TRBD2 (6 bases). The V end was cut by 3 bases, the J end by 3 bases, with 11 bases between. Germline CDR1 and CDR2: SNHLY and FYNNEI. This CDR3 has 15 amino acids.

This clonotype was observed a handful of times. The rearrangement links TRBV27 to TRBJ2-2; 11 bases match TRBD2. Germline V gene data show CDR1 as MNHEY and CDR2 as SMNVEV (reference sequence). This CDR3 spans 18 amino acids. Trimming took 0 bases from V and 5 from J; bases not matched to a gene: 8. In DNA, the CDR3 is TGTGCCAGCAGTTTATCGATTCTAGCGGGAGGAGGGACCGGGGAGCTGTTTTTT. Protein product: CASSLSILAGGGTGELFF.

This clonotype was seen many times. The rearrangement joins TRBV28 to TRBJ2-7; D gene uncertain. V was cut by 2 bases and J by 3 bases, with 5 bases left in between. CDR1 is MDHEN, CDR2 SYDVKM, per germline. This CDR3 region has 12 residues. The CDR3 DNA follows: TGTGCCAGCAGTTTAAAGGGCTACGAGCAGTACTTC. This codes for CASSLKGYEQYF.

This clonotype occurred many times. This chain links TRBV7-2 with TRBJ1-5; no reliable D call. The CDR3 is made up of 13 amino acids. Germline V gives CDR1 SGHTA, CDR2 FQGNSA. V was pared by 5 bases and J by 11 bases, with 16 bases between. Here the CDR3 reads CASSAFPGGAQHF. In nucleotides, the CDR3 is TGTGCCAGCAGCGCCTTCCCTGGCGGGGCCCAGCATTTT.

This clonotype was detected only a few times. This chain connects TRBV29-1 to TRBJ2-7; TRBD1 aligns across 7 bases. CDR1 and CDR2 from the germline V gene are SQVTM and ANQGSEA. The V and J ends lost 3 bases and 3 bases, in that order; junction bases with no gene match: 11. This CDR3 contains 15 residues. CDR3 protein: CSVEFGTENYYEQYF. The CDR3, as DNA: TGCAGCGTTGAGTTTGGGACAGAAAACTACTACGAGCAGTACTTC.

This chain links TRBV7-9 with TRBJ2-5; D is unclear. Per the germline V gene, CDR1 is SEHNR and CDR2 is FQNEAQ (reference sequence). V lost 7 bases to trimming and J lost 3 bases, with 18 bases between them. The CDR3 is 15 residues long. The CDR3 DNA is TGTGCCAGCACCCTAGTTTTTGAGGTTGAAGAGACCCAGTACTTC. Protein: CASTLVFEVEETQYF.

This clonotype was found a few times. This chain joins TRBV12-3 or TRBV12-4 and TRBJ2-1, with 9 nucleotides matching TRBD2. Germline trimming cut 4 bases from V and 4 bases from J; bases unmatched to any gene: 8. This CDR3 contains 16 residues. CDR3 region: CASSSLWRGGYNEQFF. DNA of the CDR3: TGTGCCAGCAGTTCCCTATGGCGGGGGGGTTACAATGAGCAGTTCTTC.

Only a few counts were recorded for this clonotype. CDR3 sequence (DNA): TGCAGTGCTAGAGACCCGGGTGTCTCCACCTACGAGCAGTACTTC. It specifies CSARDPGVSTYEQYF. The V and J genes are TRBV20-1 and TRBJ2-7; D unresolved. This CDR3 has 15 residues. V was shortened by 0 bases and J by 2 bases, with 14 bases between the two germline ends. The germline CDR1 and CDR2 sequences are DFQATT and SNEGSKA (reference sequence).

The chain recombines TRBV6-4 with TRBJ2-7; possibly TRBD1 for D (6 bases). CDR1 is MRHNA and CDR2 is SNTAGT in the germline V gene. The V and J ends lost 5 bases and 1 base respectively, with 24 bases between them. The CDR3 spans 18 residues. The CDR3 coding sequence is TGTGCCAGCAGTCCCCGGTCAGTAGGCACCAGGGGTTCCTACGAGCAGTACTTC. It encodes CASSPRSVGTRGSYEQYF.

This clonotype occurred many times. Because the CDR3's place on the DNA is in doubt, the DNA is left out and the CDR3 is given as listed by TCRdb. The rearrangement links TRBV11-2 to TRBJ2-3; TRBD2 is the table's D call and was not checked against the DNA. CDR1 is SGHAT and CDR2 is FQNNGV in the germline V gene. With termini counted, the CDR3 has 16 amino acids. CDR3 residues: CASSPIAGGRRIRSIF.

This sequence joins TRBV5-6 and TRBJ1-6; D is unclear. Germline-derived CDR1 and CDR2 are SGHDT and YYEEEE. V lost 2 bases, J lost 7 bases, and 10 bases lay in between. The CDR3 is 14 amino acids. This chain's CDR3 is CASSFGDLNSPLHF. CDR3 nucleotide sequence: TGTGCCAGCAGCTTCGGGGATCTCAATTCACCCCTCCACTTT.

This clonotype turned up a few times. The chain employs TRBV5-1 and TRBJ1-4; D might be TRBD1 (5 bases). V was trimmed by 1 base and J by 4 bases, leaving 11 bases between them. This CDR3 is built from 15 residues. Germline-derived CDR1 and CDR2 are SGHRS and YFSETQ. This chain's CDR3 is CASSLRGAGNEKLFF. The CDR3 coding sequence is TGCGCCAGCAGCTTGCGGGGCGCAGGTAATGAAAAACTGTTTTTT.

This clonotype was observed at least ten times. The CDR3 coding sequence is TGCAGTGCTAGAGTCGAGTCTGGCGGGGATACTGAAGCTTTCTTT. Its protein product is CSARVESGGDTEAFF. The chain employs TRBV20-1 and TRBJ1-1, with no clear D. V lost 1 base to trimming and J lost 5 bases, with 17 bases between them. The CDR3 sequence is 15 residues long. In germline, CDR1 is DFQATT, CDR2 SNEGSKA (reference sequence).